The present entry profiles one T cell receptor (beta chain) with its context. These data belong to a study of control samples from healthy donors and cancer patients. Germline CDR1 reads SNHLY; CDR2 reads FYNNEI. The CDR3 contains 13 residues. The V gene lost 7 bases and the J gene lost 5 bases, with 9 bases spanning the gap. Measured with immunoSEQ multiplex PCR; TCRdb has only the in-frame clones, and not every one. The sample lists tens of thousands of clones; approximately 90% were seen once. Sequencing was performed on PBMCs. The genes are TRBV2 and TRBJ1-6; unclear D gene. The sequence derives from a man aged 30 to 45 with colorectal cancer. CDR3 sequence (DNA): TGTGCCAGCATAACTGACAATAATTCACCCCTCCACTTT. Translating gives CASITDNNSPLHF.